Detailed here is one TCR beta chain. Its antigen has not been determined. No qualities accompany the bases; no much larger clone lies one base away. The data were taken from a study of blood T cell repertoires in COVID-19 (dated by TCRdb to the early 2020s). Regarding the study in general: Samples from collaborators originated in the United States, Italy and Spain and spanned both the acute and convalescent phases of COVID-19. The material from the prospective study consisted of cDNA or gDNA derived from T cells, B-cell-depleted T cells, or PBMCs. The samples were drawn from the first 160 participants of the ongoing ImmuneRACE study and from over a thousand subjects provided by 6 global collaborators. Sample metadata almost always included a de-identified subject ID, COVID-19 status, age in years and sex. The repertoires were released in a freely available public database intended as a resource for research on the immune response to SARS-CoV-2. Deeply sampled blood TCRbeta repertoires from subjects exposed to, actively infected with, or recovered from COVID-19 were included in the dataset. Where available, HLA class I and class II types were obtained from metadata supplied by the sample provider rather than from assay-based typing.

CDR1 and CDR2, per the germline V gene (reference sequence), are LNHDA and SQIVND. The CDR3, cysteine through phenylalanine, is 19 amino acids long. This entry keeps only the CDR3 DNA: 57 bases, framed from base 1. From V the trimming removes 4 bases and from J it removes 1 base, while the gene matches leave 15 bases of the junction unaccounted for. One collaborating source in Seattle enrolled patients while the patients were actively infected and followed the patients over time throughout the course of disease. Collaborating institutions collected whole blood in K2EDTA tubes following their own protocols. For TCRbeta analysis, collaborator samples were shipped as frozen whole blood, as isolated PBMCs, or as DNA extracted from either sample type. The immunoSEQ Assay, a bias-controlled multiplex PCR, was used to amplify TCRbeta CDR3 regions from genomic DNA. The authors' pipeline ran thus. Nucleated cell counts per sample were estimated from amplification of reference gene primers within the assay. To quantify the absolute abundance of each unique TCRbeta CDR3 rearrangement, sequence reads were collapsed and filtered. For each sample, productive Simpson clonality was calculated as the square root of Simpson's diversity index across productive rearrangements. TCRdb limited this immuneACCESS table to in-frame rearrangements with V and J called. A share of clones is missing; checked studies link under half to unresolved V genes, and the rest is unexplained. V and J calls and clone size come straight from that table; D and trimming were deduced from the DNA. The sample profile shows roughly 160,000 clones; around nine tenths of them were found once. Together, the top ten hold approximately 0.5% of the sample.

General findings and caveats noted by the study authors: The quantity of clinical and demographic metadata differed by source and by participant and was supplied without curation.

The specimen sequenced was peripheral blood. The rearrangement joined TRBV19 to TRBJ2-1; 8 central bases correspond to TRBD2. This receptor was identified in a man aged 55 to 70 with COVID-19, enrolled during active disease. The DNA reads as follows: TGTGCCAGTAGTAGGAGGGGTTTAGGCGGGGGGTCGTCCTACAATGAGCAGTTCTTC. Its amino acids are CASSRRGLGGGSSYNEQFF.